The 28 T cell receptor beta chains presented below share a single source sample, sequenced in a study of pediatric ulcerative colitis. Rectal tissue came from one to two pinch biopsies taken at colonoscopy. Assay: immunoSEQ multiplex PCR; the TCRdb copy retains only in-frame clones and omits some. The table has about 34,000 clones, 60% to 75% seen once. Sample: gut tissue. The receptors shown here come from a boy younger than 18 with severe ulcerative colitis.

In DNA form, the CDR3 reads TGCAGCGCCCAAAGGGGGACAGTGAACACTGAAGCTTTCTTT. Translation gives CSAQRGTVNTEAFF. The V and J genes are TRBV29-1 and TRBJ1-1; 7 bases align to TRBD1. This CDR3 is 14 amino acids long. V lost 7 bases to trimming and J lost 0 bases; unmatched junction nucleotides: 8. Germline V gives CDR1 SQVTM, CDR2 ANQGSEA. Full variable domain (rest looked up from reference TRBV29-1 and TRBJ1-1): SAVISQKPSRDICQRGTSLTIQCQVDSQVTMMFWYRQQPGQSLTLIATANQGSEATYESGFVIDKFPISRPNLTFSTLTVSNMSPEDSSIYLCSAQRGTVNTEAFFGQGTRLTVV.

The chain recombines TRBV12-5 with TRBJ2-7; 8 bases agree with TRBD1. Germline V CDR1 and CDR2: LGHNT, FRNRAP. The CDR3 totals 15 residues. V lost 7 bases to trimming and J lost 3 bases; unmatched junction nucleotides: 11. CDR3 bases: TGTGCTAGTGATCCCTTACAGGGGGTCAACTACGAGCAGTACTTC. As protein: CASDPLQGVNYEQYF.

Only one count was recorded for this clone. The chain is built from TRBV2 and TRBJ2-3; D unresolved. In germline, CDR1 is SNHLY, CDR2 FYNNEI. This CDR3 has 14 amino acids. Trimming left V 1 base short and J 7 bases short, with 12 bases between. The CDR3 is CASSEDSAVNTQYF. The CDR3, as DNA: TGTGCCAGCAGTGAAGACTCCGCCGTGAATACGCAGTATTTT. Drawing the rest from reference TRBV2 and TRBJ2-3, the complete variable domain is EPEVTQTPSHQVTQMGQEVILRCVPISNHLYFYWYRQILGQKVEFLVSFYNNEISEKSEIFDDQFSVERPDGSNFTLKIRSTKLEDSAMYFCASSEDSAVNTQYFGPGTRLTVL.

This chain links TRBV6-5 with TRBJ2-3; TRBD1 might be the D (5 bases). V gave up 8 bases and J gave up 6 bases, with 12 bases separating them. The V gene's germline CDR1 is MNHEY and CDR2 SVGAGI. There are 12 residues in the CDR3. CDR3 nucleotides: TGTGCCAGCTTATCGAAGGGGGATACGCAGTATTTT. This encodes CASLSKGDTQYF.

CDR3 DNA: TGCGCCAGCAGCTTGGACCAGGTTGAAGCTTTCTTT. This translates into CASSLDQVEAFF. The chain couples TRBV5-1 to TRBJ1-1; D not resolved. Germline loops: CDR1 SGHRS, CDR2 YFSETQ. This CDR3 is built from 12 residues. The ends were cut back, 0 bases at V and 7 bases at J, with 7 bases in the middle.

J is TRBJ2-6 and V is TRBV30; D perhaps matches TRBD2 (6 bases). The germline V gene has CDR1 GTSNPN and CDR2 SVGIG (reference sequence). Trimming removed 3 bases at V and 0 bases at J, with 15 bases between. This CDR3 has 17 residues. The CDR3 protein is CAWRIWGVVSGANVLTF. CDR3 DNA sequence: TGTGCCTGGAGGATTTGGGGGGTGGTCTCTGGGGCCAACGTCCTGACTTTC.

The genes are TRBV6-5 and TRBJ1-2; TRBD1 is a possible D gene (6 bases). Per germline, CDR1 MNHEY and CDR2 SVGAGI. The V end was cut by 6 bases, the J end by 8 bases, with 19 bases between. The CDR3 loop spans 14 amino acids. In DNA form, the CDR3 reads TGTGCCAGCAGGGAGACAGGAACCCTGGGGGGCTACACCTTC. It specifies CASRETGTLGGYTF.

This rearrangement joins TRBV5-1 to TRBJ1-2, with D perhaps TRBD1 (5 bases). Trimming left V 0 bases short and J 8 bases short, with 11 bases between. This CDR3 has 13 amino acids. CDR1 is SGHRS and CDR2 is YFSETQ in the germline V gene. CDR3 in DNA: TGCGCCAGCAGCTTGGGTGGGGACTTCGGCTACACCTTC. This codes for CASSLGGDFGYTF. The whole variable domain, filled in from reference TRBV5-1 and TRBJ1-2, reads KAGVTQTPRYLIKTRGQQVTLSCSPISGHRSVSWYQQTPGQGLQFLFEYFSETQRNKGNFPGRFSGRQFSNSRSEMNVSTLELGDSALYLCASSLGGDFGYTFGSGTRLTVV.

This chain links TRBV9 with TRBJ2-5; TRBD2 agrees at 7 bases. Germline CDR1 SGDLS, CDR2 YYNGEE. CDR3 length equals 15 residues. J gave up 2 bases and V 4 bases, and 8 bases lay outside the gene matches. CDR3 loop: CASSPLVGGQETQYF. CDR3 nucleotides: TGTGCCAGCAGCCCTCTAGTGGGGGGGCAAGAGACCCAGTACTTC.

This clone was seen a handful of times. The chain couples TRBV11-2 to TRBJ1-2, with TRBD1 as a possible D gene (6 bases). This CDR3 spans 15 amino acids. Germline CDR1 and CDR2: SGHAT and FQNNGV. Trimming took off 1 base at V and 1 base at J, with 10 bases between the two ends. The CDR3 nucleotides are TGTGCCAGCAGCTTAGTAGGACAGAGTAACTATGGCTACACCTTC. Encoded protein: CASSLVGQSNYGYTF. Combining the CDR3 with reference TRBV11-2 and TRBJ1-2 gives the whole variable domain EAGVAQSPRYKIIEKRQSVAFWCNPISGHATLYWYQQILGQGPKLLIQFQNNGVVDDSQLPKDRFSAERLKGVDSTLKIQPAKLEDSAVYLCASSLVGQSNYGYTFGSGTRLTVV.

This chain uses TRBV5-1 with TRBJ2-7; D gene uncertain. Germline V gives CDR1 SGHRS, CDR2 YFSETQ. V lost 2 bases to trimming and J lost 5 bases, with 11 bases between them. CDR3 length: 13 residues. In nucleotides, the CDR3 is TGCGCCAGCAGCTTAGAATTTTACGACGAGCAGTACTTC. This encodes CASSLEFYDEQYF. The full variable domain, with the rest looked up from reference TRBV5-1 and TRBJ2-7, is KAGVTQTPRYLIKTRGQQVTLSCSPISGHRSVSWYQQTPGQGLQFLFEYFSETQRNKGNFPGRFSGRQFSNSRSEMNVSTLELGDSALYLCASSLEFYDEQYFGPGTRLTVT.

The rearrangement links TRBV30 to TRBJ2-7, with 13 bases aligning to TRBD2. Trimming took 2 bases from V and 0 from J; bases not matched to a gene: 10. CDR1 GTSNPN and CDR2 SVGIG come from the germline V gene (reference sequence). This CDR3 has 18 amino acids. In nucleotides, the CDR3 is TGTGCCTGGAGTAGAGGGACTAGCGGGGTTCCTACCTCCTACGAGCAGTACTTC. Residues: CAWSRGTSGVPTSYEQYF.

This chain connects TRBV30 to TRBJ2-7; 10 bases map to TRBD1. Per germline, CDR1 GTSNPN and CDR2 SVGIG (reference sequence). CDR3 length: 14 amino acids. V lost 1 base, J lost 7 bases, and 7 bases stayed unmatched. CDR3 nucleotides: TGTGCCTGGAGTGCCGGGACAGGGGTCGATGAGCAGTACTTC. Translation: CAWSAGTGVDEQYF.

The rearrangement links TRBV10-2 to TRBJ2-5; D ambiguous. The germline V gene encodes CDR1 WSHSY and CDR2 SAAADI. The CDR3 length is 11 residues. The ends were cut back, 5 bases at V and 2 bases at J, with 3 bases in the middle. CDR3 in DNA: TGCGCCAGCAGTCAACAAGAGACCCAGTACTTC. Encoded protein: CASSQQETQYF.

This rearrangement joins TRBV4-1 to TRBJ2-2; possibly TRBD2 for D (6 bases). The CDR3 loop spans 17 amino acids. Deletions cut 4 bases from V and 6 bases from J, with 21 bases between. Germline lookup yields CDR1 MGHRA and CDR2 YSYEKL. CDR3 protein: CASSPMPFGTGAGELFF. CDR3 nucleotides: TGCGCCAGCAGCCCAATGCCCTTCGGGACGGGGGCCGGGGAGCTGTTTTTT.

This clone was seen just once. The chain carries TRBV10-3 and TRBJ1-6; 7 positions match TRBD1. CDR3 length: 18 amino acids. Germline CDR1 reads ENHRY; CDR2 reads SYGVKD. V shed 3 bases, J shed 7 bases, and the junction held 15 bases outside the gene matches. In DNA, the CDR3 is TGTGCCATCAGTGATAGGTCTAGGGGGCAGGCCAGAAATTCACCCCTCCACTTT. This codes for CAISDRSRGQARNSPLHF.

This chain links TRBV28 with TRBJ1-6; the match to TRBD1 covers 7 bases. Unmatched junction bases numbered 14, after V lost 4 bases and J lost 5 bases. Germline CDR1 is MDHEN and CDR2 is SYDVKM. This CDR3 region has 18 residues. Written as DNA, the CDR3 is TGTGCCAGCAGTTATCGCCCGCCGGGGACAGAGAATAATTCACCCCTCCACTTT. It is translated as CASSYRPPGTENNSPLHF. Supplemented by reference TRBV28 and TRBJ1-6, the full variable domain reads DVKVTQSSRYLVKRTGEKVFLECVQDMDHENMFWYRQDPGLGLRLIYFSYDVKMKEKGDIPEGYSVSREKKERFSLILESASTNQTSMYLCASSYRPPGTENNSPLHFGNGTRLTVT.

The V gene is TRBV28, the J gene TRBJ2-5; possible D gene TRBD1, 5 bases. Germline V gives CDR1 MDHEN, CDR2 SYDVKM. Between the trimmed V and J ends, which lost 8 bases and 7 bases, there was a span of 20 bases. The CDR3 is 14 amino acids. The CDR3 DNA follows: TGTGCCAGCCGCGACAGTCCCGAGTCGGCGACCCAGTACTTC. Amino acid sequence: CASRDSPESATQYF.

This clone was observed a few times. The CDR3 DNA follows: TGTGCCAGCAGGCGCGGGCGTACGGGGAACTATGGCTACACCTTC. Its protein is CASRRGRTGNYGYTF. This rearrangement joins TRBV6-5 to TRBJ1-2; no clear D gene. There are 15 residues in the CDR3. V gave up 6 bases and J gave up 2 bases, with 16 bases separating them. Looked up from germline, CDR1 is MNHEY and CDR2 is SVGAGI.

This chain joins TRBV5-5 and TRBJ2-1; no clear D. CDR1 is SGHKS and CDR2 is YYEKEE in the germline V gene (reference sequence). The V gene lost 1 base and the J gene lost 6 bases, with 17 bases spanning the gap. The length of the CDR3 is 16 residues. The CDR3 here is CASSLSPSLPFNEQFF. CDR3 bases: TGTGCCAGCAGCTTGTCTCCTTCTCTTCCCTTCAATGAGCAGTTCTTC.

The rearrangement joins TRBV7-8 to TRBJ2-7, with D perhaps matching TRBD2 (5 bases). V lost 3 bases and J lost 0, with 9 bases in between. Germline lookup yields CDR1 SGHVS and CDR2 FQNEAQ. CDR3 length: 14 residues. CDR3 in amino acids: CASSLEAGSYEQYF. The CDR3 DNA sequence: TGTGCCAGCAGCTTGGAGGCGGGCTCCTACGAGCAGTACTTC.

The chain joins TRBV7-3 to TRBJ2-1; the D is unclear. V dropped 2 bases and J dropped 2 bases, with 4 bases sitting between them. CDR1 is SGHTA and CDR2 is FQGTGA in the germline V gene. The CDR3 contains 13 residues. CDR3 coding DNA: TGTGCCAGCAGCTTAGACACCTACAATGAGCAGTTCTTC. Protein product: CASSLDTYNEQFF.

In this sample, this clone is medium-sized (0.01 to 0.1%). V is TRBV28 and J is TRBJ1-3; D is unclear. This CDR3 comprises 14 residues. Trimming removed 2 bases at V and 8 bases at J, with 13 bases between. CDR1 is MDHEN and CDR2 is SYDVKM in the germline V gene. CDR3 amino acids: CASSLGRYRDTIYF. The CDR3 bases are TGTGCCAGCAGTTTAGGCCGATATAGGGACACCATATATTTT.

A remark on this clone: The conserved phenylalanine or tryptophan normally closing the CDR3 is absent here, so this likely arose from a read error. The rearrangement uses TRBV2 and TRBJ1-6; TRBD1 matches at 7 bases. Unmatched junction bases numbered 14, after V lost 5 bases and J lost 10 bases. The CDR3 spans 16 residues. Germline loops: CDR1 SNHLY, CDR2 FYNNEI. CDR3 nucleotides: TGTGCCAGCAGTCTGAGGAGGGGGCGGTCCAGGTCACCCCTCCACCTT. This translates into CASSLRRGRSRSPLHL.

V is TRBV28 and J is TRBJ1-3; D perhaps matches TRBD1 (5 bases). Germline CDR1 and CDR2: MDHEN and SYDVKM. Trimming removed 5 bases from V and 0 bases from J, with 14 bases in between. CDR3 length: 16 residues. The CDR3 nucleotides read TGTGCCAGCAGTCCGCCGGGACTTCGCTCTGGAAACACCATATATTTT. It translates to CASSPPGLRSGNTIYF.

This chain joins TRBV18 and TRBJ1-5; 9 bases agree with TRBD1. V lost 2 bases, J lost 6 bases, and 5 bases stayed unmatched. The CDR3 has 15 residues. Germline lookup yields CDR1 KGHSH and CDR2 LQKENI. As DNA, the CDR3 is TGTGCCAGCTCACCAATACAGGGGGCAGGTCAGCCCCAGCATTTT. Protein product: CASSPIQGAGQPQHF. The full variable domain, completed using reference TRBV18 and TRBJ1-5, is NAGVMQNPRHLVRRRGQEARLRCSPMKGHSHVYWYRQLPEEGLKFMVYLQKENIIDESGMPKERFSAEFPKEGPSILRIQQVVRGDSAAYFCASSPIQGAGQPQHFGDGTRLSIL.

V gene TRBV25-1 combines with J gene TRBJ1-5; D is perhaps TRBD1 (5 bases). Looked up from germline, CDR1 is MGHDK and CDR2 is SYGVNS. The CDR3 is 14 residues long. Trimming removed 2 bases at V and 5 bases at J, with 10 bases between. Here the CDR3 reads CASSEPGGYQPQHF. The DNA of the CDR3 is TGTGCCAGCAGTGAACCCGGGGGATATCAGCCCCAGCATTTT. Complete variable domain (other parts from reference TRBV25-1 and TRBJ1-5): EADIYQTPRYLVIGTGKKITLECSQTMGHDKMYWYQQDPGMELHLIHYSYGVNSTEKGDLSSESTVSRIRTEHFPLTLESARPSHTSQYLCASSEPGGYQPQHFGDGTRLSIL.

The rearrangement joins TRBV9 to TRBJ2-1, with D uncertain. CDR3 length: 13 amino acids. The V gene lost 4 bases and the J gene lost 0 bases, with 5 bases spanning the gap. Per germline, CDR1 SGDLS and CDR2 YYNGEE. The CDR3 sequence is CASSHGSYNEQFF. The CDR3 DNA follows: TGTGCCAGCAGCCACGGCTCCTACAATGAGCAGTTCTTC.